This section outlines one T cell receptor (beta chain) sequence together with its context. The data originate from a study of blood T cell repertoires in COVID-19. Study in general: Some COVID-19 samples were acute and others convalescent; all came from the United States, Italy and Spain.

Original handling: Reference gene primer amplification gave estimated nucleated cell counts. This table comes from immunoSEQ multiplex PCR, and its TCRdb copy is limited to in-frame clones, with some not included. The DNA gave D and trimming, while V, J and clone size come from that table. Of 300,000 to 350,000 clones in the sample, more than 70% are singletons; the top ten hold 6% to 8.5%. It was during active infection that Seattle patients were enrolled and then longitudinally followed. There are 17 residues in the CDR3. Trimming at V came to 4 bases and at J to 6 bases, leaving 13 bases not matched to a gene. Germline V CDR1 and CDR2: SGDLS, YYNGEE.

The sequencing sample was made of peripheral blood. This receptor was identified in a woman between 70 and 85 years old with COVID-19, enrolled during active disease. The V call is TRBV9, the J call TRBJ2-1; the match to TRBD1 covers 10 bases. As DNA, the CDR3 is TGTGCCAGCAGCCCTCCCTCCCGGGACAGGGGTCGCAATGAGCAGTTCTTC. It specifies CASSPPSRDRGRNEQFF. The full variable domain, with the rest looked up from reference TRBV9 and TRBJ2-1, is DSGVTQTPKHLITATGQRVTLRCSPRSGDLSVYWYQQSLDQGLQFLIQYYNGEERAKGNILERFSAQQFPDLHSELNLSSLELGDSALYFCASSPPSRDRGRNEQFFGPGTRLTVL.